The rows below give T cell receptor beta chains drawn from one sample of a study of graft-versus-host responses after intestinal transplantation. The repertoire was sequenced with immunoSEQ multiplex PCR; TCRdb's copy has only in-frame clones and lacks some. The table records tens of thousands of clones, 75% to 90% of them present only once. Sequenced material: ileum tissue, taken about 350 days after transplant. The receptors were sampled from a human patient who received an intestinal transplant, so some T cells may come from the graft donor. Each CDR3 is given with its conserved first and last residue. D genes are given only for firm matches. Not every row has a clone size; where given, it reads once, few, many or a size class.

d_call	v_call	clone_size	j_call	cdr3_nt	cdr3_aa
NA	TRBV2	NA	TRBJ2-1	TGTGCCAGCAGTGAAGCGGTGGATGAGCAGTTCTTC	CASSEAVDEQFF
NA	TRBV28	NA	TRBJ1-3	TGTGCCAGCACCAAGGGGTCTGGAAACACCATATATTTT	CASTKGSGNTIYF
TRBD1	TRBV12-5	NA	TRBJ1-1	TGTGCTAGTGGTTTGGTAGCGGGACAGCAAGCTTTCTTT	CASGLVAGQQAFF
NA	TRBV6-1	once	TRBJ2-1	TGTGCCAGCCGCAGTGGCGGGACAGCCTACAATGAGCAGTTCTTC	CASRSGGTAYNEQFF
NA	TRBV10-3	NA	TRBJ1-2	TGTGCCATCAGTGAGGCGTCGTCGGCATGGGCGTGGGACTATGGCTACACCTTC	CAISEASSAWAWDYGYTF
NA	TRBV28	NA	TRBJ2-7	TGTGCCAGCAGAGATACCAGTTCCTACGAGCAGTACTTC	CASRDTSSYEQYF
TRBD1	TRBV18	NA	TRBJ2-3	TGTGCCAGCTCACCGACCTGGGACAGGGAGAACACAGATACGCAGTATTTT	CASSPTWDRENTDTQYF
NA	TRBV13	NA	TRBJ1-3	TGTGCCAGCAGCTTAGGCCCGGGGGTTAACACCATATATTTT	CASSLGPGVNTIYF
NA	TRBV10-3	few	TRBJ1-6	TGTGCCATCAGTGTCTCGGGACATACAAATTCACCCCTCCACTTT	CAISVSGHTNSPLHF
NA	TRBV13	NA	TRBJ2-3	TGTGCCAGCACCAAACTAGTGAACAGGGATACGCAGTATTTT	CASTKLVNRDTQYF
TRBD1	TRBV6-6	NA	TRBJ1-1	TGTGCCAGCAGTTCCGGACAGGGGGAGGCTTTCTTT	CASSSGQGEAFF
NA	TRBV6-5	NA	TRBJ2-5	TGTGCCAGCAGTTACCTCGGCGCCGTTCAAGAGACCCAGTACTTC	CASSYLGAVQETQYF
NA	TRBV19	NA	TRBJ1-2	TGTGCCAGTAGTATCGGGGGCGAGGGCTACACCTTC	CASSIGGEGYTF
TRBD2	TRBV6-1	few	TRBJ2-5	TGTGCCAGCAGTGCACTGTGGGGAGGGAGGATAGAGACCCAGTACTTC	CASSALWGGRIETQYF
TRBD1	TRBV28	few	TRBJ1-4	TGTGCCAGCAGTTCGGATAGGGGGCTGGATAATGAAAAACTGTTTTTT	CASSSDRGLDNEKLFF
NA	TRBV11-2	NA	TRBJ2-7	TGTGCCAGCAGCTCAGACAGCTACGAGCAGTACTTC	CASSSDSYEQYF
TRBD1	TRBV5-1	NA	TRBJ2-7	TGCGCCAGCAGCGTTAGCCGGGACAGGTTCTACGAGCAGTACTTC	CASSVSRDRFYEQYF
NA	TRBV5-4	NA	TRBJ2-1	TGTGCCAGCTCCCTCCGGGAGGAGCAGTTCTTC	CASSLREEQFF
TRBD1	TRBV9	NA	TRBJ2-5	TGTGCCAGCAGCCCCAACCTCGGGACAGGGGTTGAGACCCAGTACTTC	CASSPNLGTGVETQYF
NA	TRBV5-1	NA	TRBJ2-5	TGCGCCAGCAGCTTGGAACCGGAAGAGACCCAGTACTTC	CASSLEPEETQYF
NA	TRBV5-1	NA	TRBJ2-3	TGCGCCAGCAGCTCGGGAGGACAGGGACCAGATACGCAGTATTTT	CASSSGGQGPDTQYF
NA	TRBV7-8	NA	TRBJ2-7	TGTGCCAGCAGCTTAGTTTTGGCAGGGAGATTGGGCGAGCAGTACTTC	CASSLVLAGRLGEQYF
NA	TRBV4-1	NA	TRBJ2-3	TGCGCCAGCAGCCAAGTCGCGGGACCTAGCACAGATACGCAGTATTTT	CASSQVAGPSTDTQYF
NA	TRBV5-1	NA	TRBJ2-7	TGCGCCAGCAGCTTGGCCGTAGGGGGCGAGCAGTACTTC	CASSLAVGGEQYF
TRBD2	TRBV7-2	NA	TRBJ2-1	TGTGCCAGCATACCAGGCGGGAGGCTGGGGGATGAGCAGTTCTTC	CASIPGGRLGDEQFF
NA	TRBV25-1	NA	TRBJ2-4	TGTGCCAGCAGTGAGGTCGGGGGAGAGAAAAACATTCAGTACTTC	CASSEVGGEKNIQYF
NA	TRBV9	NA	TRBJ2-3	TGTGCCAGCAGCGTAGTCCCCGCAGGCACAGATACGCAGTATTTT	CASSVVPAGTDTQYF
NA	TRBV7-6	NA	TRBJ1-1	TGTGCCAGCAGCTTAAGAGGTTGGAACACTGAAGCTTTCTTT	CASSLRGWNTEAFF
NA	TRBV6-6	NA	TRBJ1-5	TGTGCCAGCTCACTAAAACAGGTGAATCAGCCCCAGCATTTT	CASSLKQVNQPQHF
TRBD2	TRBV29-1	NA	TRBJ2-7	TGCAGCGTGGATTCCGGGACTAGCGGATACGAGCAGTACTTC	CSVDSGTSGYEQYF
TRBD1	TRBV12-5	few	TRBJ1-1	TGTGCTAGTGGTCTCACAGGGGGCACTGAAGCTTTCTTT	CASGLTGGTEAFF
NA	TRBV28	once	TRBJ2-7	TGTGCCAGCAGTTTATACCCCTTCGGGGGTCAGTACGAGCAGTACTTC	CASSLYPFGGQYEQYF
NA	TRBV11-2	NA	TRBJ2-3	TGTGCCAGCAGCTTAGATTTTAAAGTTTGGGGGACTAGCACAGATACGCAGTATTTT	CASSLDFKVWGTSTDTQYF
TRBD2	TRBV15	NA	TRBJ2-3	TGTGCCACCAGCCCAGCGGGAGAGCGCACAGATACGCAGTATTTT	CATSPAGERTDTQYF
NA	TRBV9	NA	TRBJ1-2	TGTGCCAGCAGCGCGGGACGGTCATACTATGGCTACACCTTC	CASSAGRSYYGYTF